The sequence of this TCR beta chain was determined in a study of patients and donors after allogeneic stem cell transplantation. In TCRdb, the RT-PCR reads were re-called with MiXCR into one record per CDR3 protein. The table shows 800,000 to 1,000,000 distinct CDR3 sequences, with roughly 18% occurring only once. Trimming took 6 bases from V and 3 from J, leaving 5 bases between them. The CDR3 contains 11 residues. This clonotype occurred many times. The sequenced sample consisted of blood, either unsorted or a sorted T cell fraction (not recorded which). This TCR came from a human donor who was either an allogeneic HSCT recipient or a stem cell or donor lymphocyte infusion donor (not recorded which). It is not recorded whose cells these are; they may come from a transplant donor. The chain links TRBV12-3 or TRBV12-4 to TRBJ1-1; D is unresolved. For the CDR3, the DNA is TGTGCCAGCAGGATAGACACTGAAGCTTTCTTT. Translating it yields CASRIDTEAFF.